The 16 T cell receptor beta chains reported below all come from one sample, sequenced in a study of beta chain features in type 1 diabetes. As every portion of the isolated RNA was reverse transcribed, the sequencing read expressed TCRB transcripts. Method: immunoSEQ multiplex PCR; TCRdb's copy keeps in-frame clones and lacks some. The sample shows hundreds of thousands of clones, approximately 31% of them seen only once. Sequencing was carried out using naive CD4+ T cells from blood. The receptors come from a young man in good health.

The CDR3: CASSLRQGSATGANVLTF. For the CDR3, the DNA is TGTGCCAGCAGCCTGCGACAGGGGTCCGCTACTGGGGCCAACGTCCTGACTTTC. This rearrangement joins TRBV9 to TRBJ2-6; 8 nucleotides match TRBD1. CDR3 length: 18 amino acids. In germline, CDR1 is SGDLS, CDR2 YYNGEE. Trimming took 4 bases from V and 2 from J; bases not matched to a gene: 11.

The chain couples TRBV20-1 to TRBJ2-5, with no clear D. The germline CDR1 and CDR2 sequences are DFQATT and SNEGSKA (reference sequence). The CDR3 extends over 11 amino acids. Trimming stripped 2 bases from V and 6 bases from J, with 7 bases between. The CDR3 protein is CSARSFQTQYF. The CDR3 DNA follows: TGCAGTGCTAGATCCTTCCAGACCCAGTACTTC.

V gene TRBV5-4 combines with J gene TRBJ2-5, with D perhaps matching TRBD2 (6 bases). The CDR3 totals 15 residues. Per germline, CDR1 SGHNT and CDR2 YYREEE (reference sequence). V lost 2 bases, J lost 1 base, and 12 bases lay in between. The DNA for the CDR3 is TGTGCCAGCAGCTTACTGGGAGGACCCCAAGAGACCCAGTACTTC. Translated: CASSLLGGPQETQYF.

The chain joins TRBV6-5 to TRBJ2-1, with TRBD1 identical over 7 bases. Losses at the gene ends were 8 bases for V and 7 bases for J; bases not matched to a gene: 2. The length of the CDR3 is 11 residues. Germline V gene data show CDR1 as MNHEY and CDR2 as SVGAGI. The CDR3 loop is CASRRGNEQFF. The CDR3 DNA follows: TGTGCCAGCCGCAGGGGGAATGAGCAGTTCTTC.

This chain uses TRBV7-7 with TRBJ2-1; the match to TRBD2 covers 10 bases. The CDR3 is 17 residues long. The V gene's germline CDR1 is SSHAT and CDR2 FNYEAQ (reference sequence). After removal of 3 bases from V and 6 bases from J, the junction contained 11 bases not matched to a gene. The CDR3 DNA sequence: TGTGCCAGCAGCTTGCGACTGGCTAGCGGGAGTTCCAATGAGCAGTTCTTC. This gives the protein CASSLRLASGSSNEQFF. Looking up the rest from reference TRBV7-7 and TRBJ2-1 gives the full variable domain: GAGVSQSPRYKVTKRGQDVTLRCDPISSHATLYWYQQALGQGPEFLTYFNYEAQPDKSGLPSDRFSAERPEGSISTLTIQRTEQRDSAMYRCASSLRLASGSSNEQFFGPGTRLTVL.

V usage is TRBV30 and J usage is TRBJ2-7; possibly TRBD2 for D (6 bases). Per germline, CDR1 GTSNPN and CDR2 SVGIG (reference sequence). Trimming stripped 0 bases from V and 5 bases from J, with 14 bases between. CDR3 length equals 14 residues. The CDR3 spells CAWSVRLGGNEQYF. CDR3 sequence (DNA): TGTGCCTGGAGTGTAAGGTTGGGGGGAAACGAGCAGTACTTC.

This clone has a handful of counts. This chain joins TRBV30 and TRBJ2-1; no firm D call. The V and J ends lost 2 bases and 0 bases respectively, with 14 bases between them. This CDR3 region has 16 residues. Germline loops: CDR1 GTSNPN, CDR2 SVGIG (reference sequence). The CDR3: CAWSKGSDHSYNEQFF. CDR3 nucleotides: TGTGCCTGGAGTAAAGGGTCGGACCACTCCTACAATGAGCAGTTCTTC.

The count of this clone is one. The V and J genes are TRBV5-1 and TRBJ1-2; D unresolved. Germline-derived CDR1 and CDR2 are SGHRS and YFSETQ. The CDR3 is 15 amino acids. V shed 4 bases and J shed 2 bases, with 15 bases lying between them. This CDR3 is CASSPELTRNYGYTF. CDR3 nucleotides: TGCGCCAGCAGCCCGGAGTTAACGCGGAACTATGGCTACACCTTC.

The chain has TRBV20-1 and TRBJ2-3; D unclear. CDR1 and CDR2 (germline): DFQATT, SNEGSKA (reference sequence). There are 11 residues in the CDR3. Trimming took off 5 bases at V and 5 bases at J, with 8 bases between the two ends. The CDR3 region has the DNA TGCAGTGCTCGGCCTTTAGATACGCAGTATTTT. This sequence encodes CSARPLDTQYF.

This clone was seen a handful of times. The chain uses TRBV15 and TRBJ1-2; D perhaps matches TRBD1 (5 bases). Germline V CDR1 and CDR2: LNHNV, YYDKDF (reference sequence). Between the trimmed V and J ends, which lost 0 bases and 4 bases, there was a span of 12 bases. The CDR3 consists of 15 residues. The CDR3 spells CATSREAGTGYGYTF. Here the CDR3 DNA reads TGTGCCACCAGCAGAGAAGCGGGTACAGGCTATGGCTACACCTTC. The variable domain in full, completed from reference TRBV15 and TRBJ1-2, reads DAMVIQNPRYQVTQFGKPVTLSCSQTLNHNVMYWYQQKSSQAPKLLFHYYDKDFNNEADTPDNFQSRRPNTSFCFLDIRSPGLGDTAMYLCATSREAGTGYGYTFGSGTRLTVV.

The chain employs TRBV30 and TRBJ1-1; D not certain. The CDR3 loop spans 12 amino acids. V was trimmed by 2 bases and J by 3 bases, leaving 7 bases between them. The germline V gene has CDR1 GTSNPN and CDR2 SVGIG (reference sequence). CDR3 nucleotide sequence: TGTGCCTGGAGTATGAGGGACACTGAAGCTTTCTTT. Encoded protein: CAWSMRDTEAFF.

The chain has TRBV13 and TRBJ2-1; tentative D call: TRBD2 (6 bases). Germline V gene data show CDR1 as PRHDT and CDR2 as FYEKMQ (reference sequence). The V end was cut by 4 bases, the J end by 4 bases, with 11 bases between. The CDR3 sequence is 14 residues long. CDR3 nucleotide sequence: TGTGCCAGCAGCTCCCGTGGGACTTACAATGAGCAGTTCTTC. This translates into CASSSRGTYNEQFF. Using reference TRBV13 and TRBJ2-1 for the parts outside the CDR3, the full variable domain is AAGVIQSPRHLIKEKRETATLKCYPIPRHDTVYWYQQGPGQDPQFLISFYEKMQSDKGSIPDRFSAQQFSDYHSELNMSSLELGDSALYFCASSSRGTYNEQFFGPGTRLTVL.

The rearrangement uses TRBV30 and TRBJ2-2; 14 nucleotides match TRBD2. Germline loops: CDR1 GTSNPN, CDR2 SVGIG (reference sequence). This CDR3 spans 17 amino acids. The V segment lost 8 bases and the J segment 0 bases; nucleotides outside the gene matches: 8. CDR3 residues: CARLAGGLLTNTGELFF. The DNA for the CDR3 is TGTGCCCGACTAGCGGGAGGGCTATTAACGAACACCGGGGAGCTGTTTTTT. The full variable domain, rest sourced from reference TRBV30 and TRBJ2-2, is SQTIHQWPATLVQPVGSPLSLECTVEGTSNPNLYWYRQAAGRGLQLLFYSVGIGQISSEVPQNLSASRPQDRQFILSSKKLLLSDSGFYLCARLAGGLLTNTGELFFGEGSRLTVL.

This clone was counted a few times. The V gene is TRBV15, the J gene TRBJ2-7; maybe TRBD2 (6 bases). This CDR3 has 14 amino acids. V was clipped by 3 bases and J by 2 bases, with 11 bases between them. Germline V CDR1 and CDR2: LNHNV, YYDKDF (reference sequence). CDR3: CATSSGGRTYEQYF. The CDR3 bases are TGTGCCACCAGCAGTGGGGGGAGGACCTACGAGCAGTACTTC.

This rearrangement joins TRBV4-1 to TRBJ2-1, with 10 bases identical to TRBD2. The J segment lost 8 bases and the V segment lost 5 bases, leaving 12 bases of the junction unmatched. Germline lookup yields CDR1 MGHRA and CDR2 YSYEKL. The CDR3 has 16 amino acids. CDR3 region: CASSSTGLAVRYEQFF. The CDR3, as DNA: TGCGCCAGCAGCTCCACCGGACTAGCGGTTAGGTATGAGCAGTTCTTC.

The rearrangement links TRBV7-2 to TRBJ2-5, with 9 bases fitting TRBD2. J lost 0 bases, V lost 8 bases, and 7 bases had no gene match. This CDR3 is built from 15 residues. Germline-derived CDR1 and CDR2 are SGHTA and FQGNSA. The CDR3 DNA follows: TGTGCCAGCGGGGCTAGCGGGATGTACCAAGAGACCCAGTACTTC. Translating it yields CASGASGMYQETQYF.